These 2 T cell receptor beta chains share one sample of origin, sequenced in a study of T-cell memory formation after mild COVID-19. MiXCR was run by TCRdb on the 5' RACE reads, yielding one entry per CDR3 protein. The sample consists of 250,000 to 300,000 distinct CDR3 sequences, roughly 18% of them appearing once. The specimen sequenced was PBMCs or a T cell subset sorted from them (not recorded which). All receptors derive from a man younger than 35 who had mild COVID-19 (a few samples of this study predate the infection). Cell type and time point are not known.

This clonotype was detected many times. The chain uses TRBV6-6 and TRBJ2-3; 9 nucleotides agree with TRBD2. The CDR3 sequence is 12 residues long. V lost 3 bases and J lost 13; bases outside the gene matches: 5. The germline CDR1 and CDR2 sequences are MNHNY and SVGAGI (reference sequence). The CDR3 sequence is CASSYSASGEYF. The CDR3 nucleotides read TGTGCCAGCAGTTATAGTGCTAGCGGGGAGTATTTT.

This rearrangement joins TRBV5-1 to TRBJ1-2; D ambiguous. The CDR3 totals 15 residues. Looked up from germline, CDR1 is SGHRS and CDR2 is YFSETQ. V gave up 0 bases and J gave up 4 bases, with 13 bases separating them. DNA for the CDR3: TGCGCCAGCAGCTTGGGTTCTGGGGAGCCCTATGGCTACACCTTC. It is translated as CASSLGSGEPYGYTF.